This TCR beta chain is from a study of blood T cell repertoires in COVID-19. As for the study in general: Acute-phase and convalescent COVID-19 samples originated in the United States, Italy and Spain. In each case, the material was cDNA or gDNA derived from T cells, B-cell-depleted T cells, or PBMCs.

Authors' analysis steps: From reference gene primer amplification, estimates of nucleated cell counts were derived. Only in-frame clones appear in the TCRdb table, and some are missing; sequencing was by immunoSEQ multiplex PCR. V and J calls plus clone size are reproduced from that table; the DNA served to infer D and trimming. The sample has 70,000 or so clones; 60% to 85% are singletons. This CDR3 comprises 14 residues. Germline loops: CDR1 LNHDA, CDR2 SQIVND (reference sequence). V gave up 5 bases and J gave up 6 bases; unmatched junction bases: 6. The source of this sequence is a man between 65 and 85 years old with acute or convalescent COVID-19. Sequences were obtained from peripheral blood. This chain uses TRBV19 with TRBJ1-1; 10 bases are shared with TRBD1. The CDR3 nucleotides read TGTGCCAGTAGTCCGGGACAGGGGTGGTCTGAAGCTTTCTTT. Translating gives CASSPGQGWSEAFF. The whole variable domain, filled in from reference TRBV19 and TRBJ1-1, reads DGGITQSPKYLFRKEGQNVTLSCEQNLNHDAMYWYRQDPGQGLRLIYYSQIVNDFQKGDIAEGYSVSREKKESFPLTVTSAQKNPTAFYLCASSPGQGWSEAFFGQGTRLTVV.